A selection of T cell receptor beta chains follows, all from one sample in a study of CD4 T cells in relation to SARS-CoV-2 and coronaviruses. The table came from immunoSEQ multiplex PCR; TCRdb's copy has only in-frame clones and leaves some out. The data hold around 69,000 clones, with about 94% observed a single time. The specimen sequenced was naive CD4+ T cells from PBMCs. All receptors derive from a human donor in good health. Each CDR3 is given with its conserved first and last residue. A D gene is named only where the DNA matches it firmly. Expanded clones are given a class, and other clones once, few, many or no size at all.

clone size: .
J gene: TRBJ2-1
D gene: .
V gene: TRBV20-1
CDR3 DNA: TGCAGTGCATGGGAGAATGAGCAGTTCTTC
CDR3 protein: CSAWENEQFF

clone size: .
J gene: TRBJ2-7
D gene: TRBD2
V gene: TRBV6-4
CDR3 DNA: TGTGCCAGCATAAGGGCGGGGGGACTAGCGGGAGCCTACGAGCAGTACTTC
CDR3 protein: CASIRAGGLAGAYEQYF

clone size: few
J gene: TRBJ1-6
D gene: .
V gene: TRBV20-1
CDR3 DNA: TGCAGTGCTAGTACGGGGTGGAATTCACCCCTCCACTTT
CDR3 protein: CSASTGWNSPLHF

clone size: .
J gene: TRBJ1-5
D gene: TRBD1
V gene: TRBV7-9
CDR3 DNA: TGTGCCAGCAGCTTAGGGTTAGGACAGGGAGTCAATCAGCCCCAGCATTTT
CDR3 protein: CASSLGLGQGVNQPQHF

clone size: .
J gene: TRBJ2-2
D gene: .
V gene: TRBV3-1/TRBV3-2
CDR3 DNA: TGTGCCAGCAGCCAAGATCGGAGGGCCGGGGCCGGGGAGCTGTTTTTT
CDR3 protein: CASSQDRRAGAGELFF

clone size: .
J gene: TRBJ2-7
D gene: TRBD1
V gene: TRBV19
CDR3 DNA: TGTGCCAGTAGTATAGTAATGGGACAGAGAACCTACGAGCAGTACTTC
CDR3 protein: CASSIVMGQRTYEQYF

clone size: .
J gene: TRBJ1-2
D gene: TRBD1
V gene: TRBV18
CDR3 DNA: TGTGCCAGCTCACCAGCCACAGGGGAGAGAGCCGCTCAGGGCTACACCTTC
CDR3 protein: CASSPATGERAAQGYTF

clone size: .
J gene: TRBJ2-2
D gene: TRBD2
V gene: TRBV7-2
CDR3 DNA: TGTGCCAGCAGCTTAGTCACTAGCGGGAGGGACACCGGGGAGCTGTTTTTT
CDR3 protein: CASSLVTSGRDTGELFF

clone size: .
J gene: TRBJ2-2
D gene: .
V gene: TRBV2
CDR3 DNA: TGTGCCAGCAGTTTAGCGGAGAAGAACACCGGGGAGCTGTTTTTT
CDR3 protein: CASSLAEKNTGELFF

clone size: .
J gene: TRBJ2-5
D gene: .
V gene: TRBV6-5
CDR3 DNA: TGTGCCAGCAACTCAGGGGAGACCCAGTACTTC
CDR3 protein: CASNSGETQYF

clone size: .
J gene: TRBJ2-3
D gene: TRBD2
V gene: TRBV7-9
CDR3 DNA: TGTGCCAGCAGCTTAGGGGGACTAGCGGACCCCACAGATACGCAGTATTTT
CDR3 protein: CASSLGGLADPTDTQYF

clone size: .
J gene: TRBJ2-7
D gene: TRBD1
V gene: TRBV6-5
CDR3 DNA: TGTGCCAGCGGTAGACAGGGGGTCGGGTACGAGCAGTACTTC
CDR3 protein: CASGRQGVGYEQYF

clone size: .
J gene: TRBJ2-2
D gene: .
V gene: TRBV6-5
CDR3 DNA: TGTGCCAGCAGTTACACCACCGGGGAGCTGTTTTTT
CDR3 protein: CASSYTTGELFF

clone size: once
J gene: TRBJ2-3
D gene: TRBD2
V gene: TRBV7-2
CDR3 DNA: TGTGCCAGCAGCGACCGGACTAGCGGGAGACCAGATACGCAGTATTTT
CDR3 protein: CASSDRTSGRPDTQYF

clone size: once
J gene: TRBJ1-5
D gene: .
V gene: TRBV6-2/TRBV6-3
CDR3 DNA: TGTGCCAGCAGTTTGGCCAGAAATCAGCCCCAGCATTTT
CDR3 protein: CASSLARNQPQHF

clone size: .
J gene: TRBJ1-6
D gene: .
V gene: TRBV6-6
CDR3 DNA: TGTGCCGTGGGGGCGAGCTCCTATAATTCACCCCTCCACTTT
CDR3 protein: CAVGASSYNSPLHF

clone size: .
J gene: TRBJ1-5
D gene: .
V gene: TRBV6-1
CDR3 DNA: TGTGCCAGCAGTGAGTGGACACAGGTCCGTTTACAGCCCCAGCATTTT
CDR3 protein: CASSEWTQVRLQPQHF

clone size: .
J gene: TRBJ1-1
D gene: TRBD1
V gene: TRBV18
CDR3 DNA: TGTGCCAGCTCACCAGTGTTTGGGGGCGAGGACAGGACTGAAGCTTTCTTT
CDR3 protein: CASSPVFGGEDRTEAFF

clone size: .
J gene: TRBJ1-2
D gene: TRBD1
V gene: TRBV19
CDR3 DNA: TGTGCCAGTAGCTCGACAGGGGGCGGATACGGCTACACCTTC
CDR3 protein: CASSSTGGGYGYTF

clone size: .
J gene: TRBJ2-4
D gene: TRBD1
V gene: TRBV13
CDR3 DNA: TGTGCCAGCAGCTTAACAGGGGAAGTCTTACAAAACATTCAGTACTTC
CDR3 protein: CASSLTGEVLQNIQYF

clone size: .
J gene: TRBJ1-3
D gene: .
V gene: TRBV13
CDR3 DNA: TGTGCCAGCAGCTCGCACAGGATCATGTCCTCTGGAAACACCATATATTTT
CDR3 protein: CASSSHRIMSSGNTIYF

clone size: .
J gene: TRBJ1-2
D gene: .
V gene: TRBV6-5
CDR3 DNA: TGTGCCAGCAGTTACCAAGGCGAGAAAAACTATGGCTACACCTTC
CDR3 protein: CASSYQGEKNYGYTF

clone size: .
J gene: TRBJ2-7
D gene: .
V gene: TRBV27
CDR3 DNA: TGTGCCAGCAGTTTATACCGCGTCGGCGAGCAGTACTTC
CDR3 protein: CASSLYRVGEQYF

clone size: .
J gene: TRBJ2-7
D gene: .
V gene: TRBV6-5
CDR3 DNA: TGTGCCAGCAGTTACTCAGGGACACCAGCCTACGAGCAGTACTTC
CDR3 protein: CASSYSGTPAYEQYF

clone size: .
J gene: TRBJ2-3
D gene: TRBD2
V gene: TRBV7-3
CDR3 DNA: TGTGCCAGCAGCCCCGGGGGGGATACGCAGTATTTT
CDR3 protein: CASSPGGDTQYF

clone size: .
J gene: TRBJ2-3
D gene: TRBD2
V gene: TRBV28
CDR3 DNA: TGTGCCAGCAGCCCCATCCTCAAGCGGGAGGGCCCAGATACGCAGTATTTT
CDR3 protein: CASSPILKREGPDTQYF

clone size: .
J gene: TRBJ2-7
D gene: TRBD2
V gene: TRBV4-2
CDR3 DNA: TGTGCCAGCAGCCCGGGACTAGCGGGAGCATACGAGCAGTACTTC
CDR3 protein: CASSPGLAGAYEQYF

clone size: .
J gene: TRBJ1-1
D gene: TRBD1
V gene: TRBV30
CDR3 DNA: TGTGCCTGGACAAAAACAGGGGGCACTGAAGCTTTCTTT
CDR3 protein: CAWTKTGGTEAFF

clone size: few
J gene: TRBJ1-2
D gene: .
V gene: TRBV7-9
CDR3 DNA: TGTGCCAGCAGCTTAAATCCGAAACCTGACTATGGCTACACCTTC
CDR3 protein: CASSLNPKPDYGYTF

clone size: .
J gene: TRBJ2-1
D gene: .
V gene: TRBV5-4
CDR3 DNA: TGTGCCAGCAGCTTGGGGTATTTGCGCTCCTACAATGAGCAGTTCTTC
CDR3 protein: CASSLGYLRSYNEQFF

clone size: once
J gene: TRBJ2-2
D gene: .
V gene: TRBV7-3
CDR3 DNA: TGTGCCAGCAGCTTAATGGACGGAGTGACCGGGGAGCTGTTTTTT
CDR3 protein: CASSLMDGVTGELFF

clone size: .
J gene: TRBJ2-5
D gene: .
V gene: TRBV28
CDR3 DNA: TGTGCCAGCACCTCTTCGGGGCTCCAAGAGACCCAGTACTTC
CDR3 protein: CASTSSGLQETQYF

clone size: .
J gene: TRBJ2-3
D gene: .
V gene: TRBV2
CDR3 DNA: TGTGCCAGCAGTTCGGCGGGAACCACAGATACGCAGTATTTT
CDR3 protein: CASSSAGTTDTQYF

clone size: .
J gene: TRBJ1-2
D gene: .
V gene: TRBV30
CDR3 DNA: TGTGCCTGGACCAGGTCTCGTTATGGCTACACCTTC
CDR3 protein: CAWTRSRYGYTF

clone size: once
J gene: TRBJ2-7
D gene: .
V gene: TRBV5-1
CDR3 DNA: TGCGCCAGCACGACGGGACCAGGAGGGGTCTACGAGCAGTACTTC
CDR3 protein: CASTTGPGGVYEQYF

clone size: .
J gene: TRBJ2-5
D gene: .
V gene: TRBV2
CDR3 DNA: TGTGCCAGCAGTGAACCCGGGACCTCGCAAGAGACCCAGTACTTC
CDR3 protein: CASSEPGTSQETQYF

clone size: .
J gene: TRBJ2-2
D gene: .
V gene: TRBV30
CDR3 DNA: TGTGCCTGGAGATTAGCGTCGAACACCGGGGAGCTGTTTTTT
CDR3 protein: CAWRLASNTGELFF

clone size: .
J gene: TRBJ2-6
D gene: .
V gene: TRBV27
CDR3 DNA: TGTGCCAGCAGTTCAAGAAACTCTGGGGCCAACGTCCTGACTTTC
CDR3 protein: CASSSRNSGANVLTF

clone size: .
J gene: TRBJ2-1
D gene: TRBD1
V gene: TRBV6-5
CDR3 DNA: TGTGCCAGCAAGGAGGACAGGGGGCGGGTCAATGAGCAGTTCTTC
CDR3 protein: CASKEDRGRVNEQFF

clone size: once
J gene: TRBJ1-1
D gene: .
V gene: TRBV6-5
CDR3 DNA: TGTGCCAGCGGGACGGGTATCGGCACTGAAGCTTTCTTT
CDR3 protein: CASGTGIGTEAFF

clone size: .
J gene: TRBJ2-7
D gene: .
V gene: TRBV27
CDR3 DNA: TGTGCCAGCAGTTCCAGCGCAGAGCAGTACTTC
CDR3 protein: CASSSSAEQYF

clone size: .
J gene: TRBJ2-2
D gene: TRBD2
V gene: TRBV2
CDR3 DNA: TGTGCCAGCAGTCCTAGCGGGGCTAACACCGGGGAGCTGTTTTTT
CDR3 protein: CASSPSGANTGELFF

clone size: .
J gene: TRBJ2-7
D gene: .
V gene: TRBV10-3
CDR3 DNA: TGTGCCATCAGTGAGTCGAACGAGCAGTACTTC
CDR3 protein: CAISESNEQYF

clone size: .
J gene: TRBJ1-1
D gene: .
V gene: TRBV6-5
CDR3 DNA: TGTGCCAGCAGCACACAGGGGAACACTGAAGCTTTCTTT
CDR3 protein: CASSTQGNTEAFF

clone size: .
J gene: TRBJ1-1
D gene: .
V gene: TRBV28
CDR3 DNA: TGTGCCAGCAGAGCAGCGGCAGGGGAGGGAACTGAAGCTTTCTTT
CDR3 protein: CASRAAAGEGTEAFF

clone size: .
J gene: TRBJ2-4
D gene: .
V gene: TRBV4-2
CDR3 DNA: TGTGCCAGCAGCCGGGCGACGGGGGCAGGGAGCAAAAACATTCAGTACTTC
CDR3 protein: CASSRATGAGSKNIQYF

clone size: .
J gene: TRBJ2-7
D gene: TRBD1
V gene: TRBV10-1
CDR3 DNA: TGCGCCAGCAGTGAGACCCGACAGGGCTACGAGCAGTACTTC
CDR3 protein: CASSETRQGYEQYF

clone size: .
J gene: TRBJ1-1
D gene: .
V gene: TRBV7-8
CDR3 DNA: TGTGCCAGCAGCTTGTCAGGGAGAACTGAAGCTTTCTTT
CDR3 protein: CASSLSGRTEAFF

clone size: .
J gene: TRBJ2-2
D gene: .
V gene: TRBV2
CDR3 DNA: TGTGCCAGCAGTGAGGGGGAGCTCGGGGAGCTGTTTTTT
CDR3 protein: CASSEGELGELFF

clone size: .
J gene: TRBJ1-2
D gene: .
V gene: TRBV29-1
CDR3 DNA: TGCAGCGCCCTCGGGGGCCAGTCTGGGTTTCTTGATGGCTACACCTTC
CDR3 protein: CSALGGQSGFLDGYTF

clone size: few
J gene: TRBJ2-1
D gene: .
V gene: TRBV24-1
CDR3 DNA: TGTGCCACCAGTGACCGGGTAGATTTCAATGAGCAGTTCTTC
CDR3 protein: CATSDRVDFNEQFF

clone size: .
J gene: TRBJ1-1
D gene: .
V gene: TRBV20-1
CDR3 DNA: TGCAGTGCTAGTCCTGATGGGGCGATGAACACTGAAGCTTTCTTT
CDR3 protein: CSASPDGAMNTEAFF

clone size: .
J gene: TRBJ2-7
D gene: .
V gene: TRBV6-5
CDR3 DNA: TGTGCCAGCAGTTACGCATCAGGGGGAGGGTACGAGCAGTACTTC
CDR3 protein: CASSYASGGGYEQYF